This TCR beta chain emerged from a study of blood T cell repertoires in COVID-19. Study-wide context: COVID-19 samples, acute and convalescent, were from the United States, Italy and Spain. PBMCs, B-cell-depleted T cells, or T cells were the source of the cDNA or gDNA that made up the material.

With 0 bases removed from V and 2 bases from J, the gap between germline ends came to 15 bases. The CDR3 covers 16 residues. Germline values: CDR1 SGHKS, CDR2 YYEKEE (reference sequence). Sequencing used immunoSEQ multiplex PCR; TCRdb keeps in-frame clones, though not all of them. The sample shows some 180,000 clones, roughly nine tenths of them seen only once. The chain recombines TRBV5-5 with TRBJ2-7; D may be TRBD2 (5 bases). The receptor was isolated from a man aged 60 to 69 with active or convalescent COVID-19. Material for sequencing was peripheral blood. The DNA of the CDR3 is TGTGCCAGCAGCTTGGAAGCCAGGAGGCACCCCTACGAGCAGTACTTC. It is translated as CASSLEARRHPYEQYF.